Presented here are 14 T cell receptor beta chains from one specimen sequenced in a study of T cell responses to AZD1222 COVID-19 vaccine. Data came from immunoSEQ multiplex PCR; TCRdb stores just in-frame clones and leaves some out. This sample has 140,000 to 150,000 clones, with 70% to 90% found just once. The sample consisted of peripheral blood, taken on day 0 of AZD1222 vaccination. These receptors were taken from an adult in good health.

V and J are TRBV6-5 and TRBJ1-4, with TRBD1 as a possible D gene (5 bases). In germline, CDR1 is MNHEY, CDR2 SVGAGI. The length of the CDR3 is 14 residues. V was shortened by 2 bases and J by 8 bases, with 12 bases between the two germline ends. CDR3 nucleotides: TGTGCCAGCAGTTACGGGCAGGGTCGCGAAAAACTGTTTTTT. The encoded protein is CASSYGQGREKLFF.

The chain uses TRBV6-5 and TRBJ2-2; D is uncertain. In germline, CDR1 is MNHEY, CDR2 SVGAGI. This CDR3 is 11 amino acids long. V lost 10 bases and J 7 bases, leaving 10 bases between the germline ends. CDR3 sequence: CATSDGGELFF. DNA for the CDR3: TGTGCCACCTCTGACGGCGGGGAGCTGTTTTTT.

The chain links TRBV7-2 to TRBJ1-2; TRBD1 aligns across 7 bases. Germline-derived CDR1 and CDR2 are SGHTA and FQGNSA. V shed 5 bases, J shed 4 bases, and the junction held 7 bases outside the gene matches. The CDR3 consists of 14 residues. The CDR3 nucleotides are TGTGCCAGCAGCCCACGACAGGGCAGCTATGGCTACACCTTC. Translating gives CASSPRQGSYGYTF.

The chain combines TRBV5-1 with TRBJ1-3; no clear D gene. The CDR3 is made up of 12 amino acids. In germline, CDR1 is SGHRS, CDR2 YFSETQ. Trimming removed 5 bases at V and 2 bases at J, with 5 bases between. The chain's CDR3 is CASRGAGNTIYF. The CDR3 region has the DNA TGCGCCAGCAGGGGCGCTGGAAACACCATATATTTT.

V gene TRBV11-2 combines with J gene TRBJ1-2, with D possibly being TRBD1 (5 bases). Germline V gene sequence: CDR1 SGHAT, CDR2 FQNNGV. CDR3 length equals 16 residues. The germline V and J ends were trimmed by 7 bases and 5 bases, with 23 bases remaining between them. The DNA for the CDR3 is TGTGCCAGCAACTCACTCCTGGGCAGGGCTGATTATGGCTACACCTTC. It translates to CASNSLLGRADYGYTF.

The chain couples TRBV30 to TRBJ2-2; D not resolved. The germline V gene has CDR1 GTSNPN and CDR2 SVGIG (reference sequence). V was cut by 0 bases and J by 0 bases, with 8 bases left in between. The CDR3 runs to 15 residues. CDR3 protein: CAWSVLQSNTGELFF. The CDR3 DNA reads TGTGCCTGGAGTGTACTACAGTCGAACACCGGGGAGCTGTTTTTT.

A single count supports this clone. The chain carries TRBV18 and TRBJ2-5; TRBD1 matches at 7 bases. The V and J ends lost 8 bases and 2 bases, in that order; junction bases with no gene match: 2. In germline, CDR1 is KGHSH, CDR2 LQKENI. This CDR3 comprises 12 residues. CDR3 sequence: CASTGQQETQYF. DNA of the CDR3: TGTGCCAGCACGGGACAGCAAGAGACCCAGTACTTC.

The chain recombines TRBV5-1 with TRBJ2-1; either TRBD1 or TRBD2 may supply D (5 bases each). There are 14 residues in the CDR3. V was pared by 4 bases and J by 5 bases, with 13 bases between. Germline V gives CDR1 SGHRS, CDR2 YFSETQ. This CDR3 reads CASSLRDANNEQFF. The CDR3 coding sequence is TGCGCCAGCAGCCTCCGGGACGCCAACAATGAGCAGTTCTTC.

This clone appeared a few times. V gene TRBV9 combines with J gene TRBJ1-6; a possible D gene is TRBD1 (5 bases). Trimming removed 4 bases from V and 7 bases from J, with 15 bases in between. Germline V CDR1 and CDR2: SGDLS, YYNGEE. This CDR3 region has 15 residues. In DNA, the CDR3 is TGTGCCAGCAGCTTGAACCGGGACCTCAATTCACCCCTCCACTTT. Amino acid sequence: CASSLNRDLNSPLHF. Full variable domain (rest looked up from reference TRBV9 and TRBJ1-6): DSGVTQTPKHLITATGQRVTLRCSPRSGDLSVYWYQQSLDQGLQFLIQYYNGEERAKGNILERFSAQQFPDLHSELNLSSLELGDSALYFCASSLNRDLNSPLHFGNGTRLTVT.

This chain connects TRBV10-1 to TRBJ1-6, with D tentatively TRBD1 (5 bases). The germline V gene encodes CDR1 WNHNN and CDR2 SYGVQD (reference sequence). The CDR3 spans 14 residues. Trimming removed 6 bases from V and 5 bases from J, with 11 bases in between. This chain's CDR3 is CASSPLRDNSPLHF. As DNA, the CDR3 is TGCGCCAGCAGCCCCCTCAGGGATAATTCACCCCTCCACTTT.

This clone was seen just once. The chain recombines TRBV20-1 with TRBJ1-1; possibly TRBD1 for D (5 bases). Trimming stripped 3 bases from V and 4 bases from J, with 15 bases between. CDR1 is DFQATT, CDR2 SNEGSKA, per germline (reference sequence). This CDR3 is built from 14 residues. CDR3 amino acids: CSASRAGQGTEAFF. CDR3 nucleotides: TGCAGTGCTAGTCGAGCGGGTCAGGGCACTGAAGCTTTCTTT.

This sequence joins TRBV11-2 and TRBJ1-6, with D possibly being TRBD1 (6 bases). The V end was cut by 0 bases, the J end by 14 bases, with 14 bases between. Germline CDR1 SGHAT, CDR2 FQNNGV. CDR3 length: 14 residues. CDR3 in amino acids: CASSLEQGGLSLHF. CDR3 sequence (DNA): TGTGCCAGCAGCTTAGAACAGGGAGGTTTGTCCCTCCACTTT.

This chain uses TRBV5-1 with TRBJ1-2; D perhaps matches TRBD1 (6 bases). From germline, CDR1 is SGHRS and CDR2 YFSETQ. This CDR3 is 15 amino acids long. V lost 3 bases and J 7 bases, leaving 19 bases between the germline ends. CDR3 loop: CASSSRNVRGAGYTF. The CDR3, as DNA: TGCGCCAGCAGCTCCCGAAACGTCCGGGGGGCTGGCTACACCTTC.

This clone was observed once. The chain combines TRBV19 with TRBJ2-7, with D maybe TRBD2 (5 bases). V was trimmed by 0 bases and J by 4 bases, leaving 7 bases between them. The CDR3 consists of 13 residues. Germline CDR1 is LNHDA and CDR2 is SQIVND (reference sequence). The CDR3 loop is CASSIDSGYEQYF. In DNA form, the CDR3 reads TGTGCCAGTAGTATAGACTCGGGGTACGAGCAGTACTTC.